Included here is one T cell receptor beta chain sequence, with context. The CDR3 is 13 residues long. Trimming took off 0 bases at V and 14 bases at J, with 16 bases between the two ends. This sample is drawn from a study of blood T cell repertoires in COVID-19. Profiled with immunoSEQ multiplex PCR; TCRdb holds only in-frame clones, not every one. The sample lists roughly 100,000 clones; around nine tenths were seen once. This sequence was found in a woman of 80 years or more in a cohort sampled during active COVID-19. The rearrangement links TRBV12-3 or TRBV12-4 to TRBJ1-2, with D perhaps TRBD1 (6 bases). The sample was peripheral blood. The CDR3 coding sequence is TGTGCCAGCAGTTTAGCGCCCGTGGCAGGGGATACCTTC. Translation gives CASSLAPVAGDTF.